These 10 T cell receptor beta chains were sequenced from one sample in a study of blood T cells in healthy people across ages. Primers used in a second PCR of roughly 6 to 11 cycles were a sample-barcoded 5' primer and a J-beta primer mix. TCRdb re-analysed the 5' RACE reads in MiXCR, keeping a single row per CDR3 protein. This table holds 1.4 million or so distinct CDR3 sequences, less than 45% found once. Material: blood. These receptors were collected from a woman between 18 and 29 years old in good health.

Notes on this clonotype: Mismatch with germline at one junction end may stem from a read error. The chain employs TRBV13 and TRBJ2-5, with 8 bases aligning to TRBD1. Germline lookup yields CDR1 PRHDT and CDR2 FYEKMQ (reference sequence). The CDR3 contains 14 residues. The CDR3 nucleotides read TGTGCCAGCAGCATAGGACAGGGTGACGAGACCCAGTACTTC. Translating gives CASSIGQGDETQYF. Supplemented by reference TRBV13 and TRBJ2-5, the full variable domain reads AAGVIQSPRHLIKEKRETATLKCYPIPRHDTVYWYQQGPGQDPQFLISFYEKMQSDKGSIPDRFSAQQFSDYHSELNMSSLELGDSALYFCASSIGQGDETQYFGPGTRLLVL.

J is TRBJ1-1 and V is TRBV5-1; no clear D gene. The ends were cut back, 0 bases at V and 0 bases at J, with 9 bases in the middle. The V gene's germline CDR1 is SGHRS and CDR2 YFSETQ. CDR3 length: 15 residues. The CDR3 DNA sequence: TGCGCCAGCAGCTTGGATTTGGGTTTGAACACTGAAGCTTTCTTT. Translation: CASSLDLGLNTEAFF. The entire variable domain, with the rest obtained from reference TRBV5-1 and TRBJ1-1, is as follows: KAGVTQTPRYLIKTRGQQVTLSCSPISGHRSVSWYQQTPGQGLQFLFEYFSETQRNKGNFPGRFSGRQFSNSRSEMNVSTLELGDSALYLCASSLDLGLNTEAFFGQGTRLTVV.

The chain couples TRBV15 to TRBJ1-3, with TRBD1 matching over 8 bases. V lost 4 bases, J lost 1 base, and 3 bases stayed unmatched. This CDR3 comprises 15 residues. Germline lookup yields CDR1 LNHNV and CDR2 YYDKDF (reference sequence). Here the CDR3 reads CATSKQGGSGNTIYF. In DNA, the CDR3 is TGTGCCACCAGCAAACAGGGGGGTTCTGGAAACACCATATATTTT.

This clonotype was seen only a few times. The chain has TRBV4-3 and TRBJ2-7; D ambiguous. Germline loops: CDR1 LGHNA, CDR2 YSLEER. The CDR3 is 15 amino acids. V was pared by 0 bases and J by 5 bases, with 14 bases between. The CDR3 nucleotides read TGCGCCAGCAGCCAAGATTCGGTGGTGAAAAACGAGCAGTACTTC. It specifies CASSQDSVVKNEQYF.

This clonotype was counted between two and nine times. The V call is TRBV12-3 or TRBV12-4, the J call TRBJ2-7, with D possibly matching TRBD2 (5 bases). This CDR3 has 14 residues. V lost 6 bases and J lost 1, with 13 bases in between. CDR3 region: CASRSGESSYEQYF. DNA for the CDR3: TGTGCCAGCAGGTCCGGGGAATCTTCCTACGAGCAGTACTTC.

This clonotype has more than one count but fewer than ten. The genes are TRBV5-1 and TRBJ2-7; TRBD1 matches 7 bases. J lost 4 bases, V lost 5 bases, and 9 bases had no gene match. CDR3 length: 14 amino acids. The germline CDR1 and CDR2 sequences are SGHRS and YFSETQ. CDR3 nucleotides: TGCGCCAGCAGGGATCCGGGACAGAATTACGAGCAGTACTTC. Protein product: CASRDPGQNYEQYF. The full variable domain, with the rest looked up from reference TRBV5-1 and TRBJ2-7, is KAGVTQTPRYLIKTRGQQVTLSCSPISGHRSVSWYQQTPGQGLQFLFEYFSETQRNKGNFPGRFSGRQFSNSRSEMNVSTLELGDSALYLCASRDPGQNYEQYFGPGTRLTVT.

The chain joins TRBV6-5 to TRBJ1-6; D is uncertain. The CDR3 sequence is 13 residues long. The germline V gene has CDR1 MNHEY and CDR2 SVGAGI. V lost 11 bases and J 5 bases, leaving 13 bases between the germline ends. CDR3 sequence reads: CAAASSNNSPLHF. DNA for the CDR3: TGTGCCGCAGCCTCTTCTAATAATTCACCCCTCCACTTT.

The chain joins TRBV3-1 to TRBJ2-2; tentative D call: TRBD1 (5 bases). The CDR3 consists of 14 residues. Between the trimmed V and J ends, which lost 3 bases and 3 bases, there was a span of 8 bases. Per germline, CDR1 LGHDT and CDR2 YNNKEL (reference sequence). CDR3 nucleotide sequence: TGTGCCAGCAGCCATGGACATTACACCGGGGAGCTGTTTTTT. This sequence encodes CASSHGHYTGELFF.

The CDR3 loop reads CSVYPGGKGTGQPQHF. For the CDR3, the DNA is TGCAGCGTTTATCCCGGGGGGAAGGGTACGGGTCAGCCCCAGCATTTT. The chain recombines TRBV29-1 with TRBJ1-5, with D maybe TRBD1 (5 bases). V was pared by 5 bases and J by 6 bases, with 23 bases between. CDR1 and CDR2 (germline): SQVTM, ANQGSEA. The CDR3 contains 16 residues.

This clonotype was counted only a few times. The J gene is TRBJ2-7, the V gene TRBV27, with 7 nucleotides matching TRBD2. CDR3 length equals 15 residues. Germline CDR1 and CDR2: MNHEY and SMNVEV (reference sequence). V lost 1 base to trimming and J lost 3 bases; unmatched junction nucleotides: 6. CDR3 nucleotides: TGTGCCAGCAGTTTATTGTCCGGGACTATCTACGAGCAGTACTTC. Its translation is CASSLLSGTIYEQYF.